This TCR beta chain was profiled in a study of CD8+CD57+ T cells in acquired aplastic anemia. Before being chosen for sequencing, patients had shown CD8+CD57+ cell expansion by flow cytometry. TCR beta VDJ and CDR3 profiles were obtained from a genomic DNA template. MiXCR was run by TCRdb on the reads, yielding one entry per CDR3 protein. The table lists fewer than 200,000 distinct CDR3 sequences, nearly 50% of them singletons. V lost 5 bases to trimming and J lost 13 bases, with 3 bases between them. This CDR3 has 9 residues. Germline V gene lookup returns CDR1 MNHEY and CDR2 SVGAGI. V usage is TRBV6-5 and J usage is TRBJ1-6; no definite D call. Sequenced sample: sorted CD4+, CD8+, or CD8+CD57+ T cells (not recorded which) from PBMCs. The source is a human donor with aplastic anemia. The CDR3 nucleotides read TGTGCCAGCAGTCCCCCCCTCCACTTT. The encoded protein is CASSPPLHF.